One T cell receptor (beta chain) is described in this entry. Its target is not known. The table came from immunoSEQ multiplex PCR; TCRdb's copy has only in-frame clones and leaves some out. The sample yields almost 250,000 clones, 60% to 75% seen once. The data were obtained in a study of cytotoxic CD8 clonotypes in ibrutinib-treated CLL. Findings of the study overall: Among the clonotypes, public ones were uncommon and contracted or held stable on treatment. Clonality at baseline surpassed age-matched healthy donors and tracked circulating CD8+ T-cell counts. A rise in clonality was seen at ibrutinib response, and a fall back toward baseline was seen at progression.

Between the trimmed V and J ends, which lost 10 bases and 1 base, there was a span of 14 bases. Germline values: CDR1 MNHEY, CDR2 SVGAGI. The CDR3 totals 14 residues. This material consisted of PBMCs, taken after 24 months of ibrutinib treatment. This rearrangement joins TRBV6-5 to TRBJ2-4; D is ambiguous. The sequence came from a human donor with chronic lymphocytic leukemia. The CDR3 bases are TGTGCCATCAACGAGGAACTGGCCAAAAACATTCAGTACTTC. It yields the protein CAINEELAKNIQYF.